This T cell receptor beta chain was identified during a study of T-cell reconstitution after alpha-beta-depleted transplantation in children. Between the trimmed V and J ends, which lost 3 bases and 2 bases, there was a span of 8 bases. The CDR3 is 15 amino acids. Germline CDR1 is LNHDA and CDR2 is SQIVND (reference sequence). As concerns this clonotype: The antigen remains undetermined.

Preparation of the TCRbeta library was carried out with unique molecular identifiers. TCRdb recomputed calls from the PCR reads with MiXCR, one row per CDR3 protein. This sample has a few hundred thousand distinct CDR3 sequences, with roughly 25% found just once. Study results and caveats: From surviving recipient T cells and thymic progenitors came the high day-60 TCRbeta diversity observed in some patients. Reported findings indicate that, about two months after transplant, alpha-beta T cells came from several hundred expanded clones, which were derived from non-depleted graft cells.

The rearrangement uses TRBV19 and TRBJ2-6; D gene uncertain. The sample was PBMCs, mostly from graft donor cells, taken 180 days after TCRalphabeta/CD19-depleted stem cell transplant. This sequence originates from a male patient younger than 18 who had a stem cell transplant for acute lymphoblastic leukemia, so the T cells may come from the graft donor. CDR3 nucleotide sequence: TGTGCCAGTAGTATCCGGGCAGCTGGGGCCAACGTCCTGACTTTC. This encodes CASSIRAAGANVLTF.